The 15 T cell receptor beta chains presented below share a single source sample, sequenced in a study of blood T cell repertoires in COVID-19. Only in-frame clones appear in the TCRdb table, and some are missing; sequencing was by immunoSEQ multiplex PCR. The sample includes some 130,000 clones, 60% to 75% of them seen just once. Sequencing used peripheral blood. These TCRs come from a woman in her seventies with acute or convalescent COVID-19.

The V gene is TRBV2, the J gene TRBJ2-7; 7 nucleotides align to TRBD1. Per the germline V gene, CDR1 is SNHLY and CDR2 is FYNNEI. The ends lost 5 bases at V and 3 bases at J; junction bases unmatched: 4. This CDR3 has 13 amino acids. CDR3 nucleotide sequence: TGTGCCAGCAGTCCGGGACAGATCTACGAGCAGTACTTC. Its translation is CASSPGQIYEQYF.

The chain recombines TRBV19 with TRBJ1-1; TRBD1 is a possible D gene (6 bases). Germline values: CDR1 LNHDA, CDR2 SQIVND (reference sequence). CDR3 size: 16 residues. Trimming left V 6 bases short and J 2 bases short, with 19 bases between. Written as DNA, the CDR3 is TGTGCCAGTAGGGGTGGAGGGGGGGCGCTTAACACTGAAGCTTTCTTT. Translating it yields CASRGGGGALNTEAFF.

This chain links TRBV23-1 with TRBJ2-7; TRBD1 aligns across 8 bases. TRBV23-1 is flagged as an ORF with uncertain function. This CDR3 region has 14 residues. V gave up 4 bases and J gave up 1 base; unmatched junction bases: 3. The DNA of the CDR3 is TGCGCCAGCAGTCTCCAGGGGGCGTCCTACGAGCAGTACTTC. This gives the protein CASSLQGASYEQYF.

The chain is built from TRBV7-9 and TRBJ1-1; D gene uncertain. Trimming left V 1 base short and J 7 bases short, with 10 bases between. CDR3 length equals 13 residues. The germline V gene has CDR1 SEHNR and CDR2 FQNEAQ (reference sequence). CDR3 in amino acids: CASSLGEGGEAFF. In nucleotides, the CDR3 is TGTGCCAGCAGCTTAGGGGAAGGAGGTGAAGCTTTCTTT.

The J gene is TRBJ2-7, the V gene TRBV30; TRBD1 might be the D (6 bases). The ends were cut back, 4 bases at V and 3 bases at J, with 19 bases in the middle. There are 15 residues in the CDR3. Germline V gives CDR1 GTSNPN, CDR2 SVGIG (reference sequence). Here the CDR3 reads CAWTPGVGGGYEQYF. CDR3 in DNA: TGTGCCTGGACCCCCGGGGTAGGGGGTGGCTACGAGCAGTACTTC.

This clone was observed once. The J gene is TRBJ2-7, the V gene TRBV28, with 14 bases that match TRBD2. The germline V gene encodes CDR1 MDHEN and CDR2 SYDVKM. The CDR3 runs 18 residues. The V segment lost 4 bases and the J segment 4 bases; nucleotides outside the gene matches: 12. The CDR3 DNA sequence: TGTGCCAGCAGTTCAACTTACCCGGGACTAGCGGGAGCTTACGAGCAGTACTTC. Translation gives CASSSTYPGLAGAYEQYF.

This chain links TRBV9 with TRBJ2-7; the match to TRBD1 covers 8 bases. CDR1 and CDR2 from the germline V gene are SGDLS and YYNGEE. The CDR3 runs to 15 residues. V was pared by 4 bases and J by 0 bases, with 6 bases of the junction left unmatched. The CDR3 DNA reads as TGTGCCAGCAGCCCTCGGACAGGGAGCTCCTACGAGCAGTACTTC. It encodes CASSPRTGSSYEQYF.

Ten or more counts support this clone. The chain carries TRBV6-1 and TRBJ2-1; 7 nucleotides match TRBD2. CDR3 length equals 15 residues. The trim removed 2 bases at V and 4 bases at J, leaving 5 bases unmatched. In germline, CDR1 is MNHNS, CDR2 SASEGT. CDR3 DNA sequence: TGTGCCAGCAGTGAACGAGCGGGATCTTACAATGAGCAGTTCTTC. Protein product: CASSERAGSYNEQFF.

CDR3 in amino acids: CASSPRLWVDEQYF. The CDR3 region has the DNA TGTGCCAGCAGCCCCCGACTCTGGGTTGACGAGCAGTACTTC. The V and J genes are TRBV3-1 (or the pseudogene TRBV3-2) and TRBJ2-7; no clear D. V was trimmed by 4 bases and J by 5 bases, leaving 15 bases between them. There are 14 residues in the CDR3. CDR1 is LGHDT, CDR2 YNNKEL, per germline (reference sequence).

The chain recombines TRBV19 with TRBJ2-3; 7 bases are a match to TRBD1. This CDR3 spans 18 amino acids. The germline gives CDR1 LNHDA, CDR2 SQIVND (reference sequence). V gave up 10 bases and J gave up 2 bases; unmatched junction bases: 21. CDR3 residues: CATEGGIYIGGFTDTQYF. The CDR3 region has the DNA TGTGCCACTGAAGGGGGAATATATATAGGGGGCTTCACAGATACGCAGTATTTT. Full variable domain (missing parts from reference TRBV19 and TRBJ2-3): DGGITQSPKYLFRKEGQNVTLSCEQNLNHDAMYWYRQDPGQGLRLIYYSQIVNDFQKGDIAEGYSVSREKKESFPLTVTSAQKNPTAFYLCATEGGIYIGGFTDTQYFGPGTRLTVL.

This sequence joins TRBV5-5 and TRBJ1-4, with D possibly matching TRBD1 (6 bases). The CDR3 has 12 residues. From germline, CDR1 is SGHKS and CDR2 YYEKEE (reference sequence). Deletions cut 3 bases from V and 8 bases from J, with 8 bases between. The CDR3 DNA sequence: TGTGCCAGCAGCTCGGACAGCGAAAAACTGTTTTTT. As protein: CASSSDSEKLFF.

This clone was seen a handful of times. V usage is TRBV19 and J usage is TRBJ2-7; 7 bases agree with TRBD2. Germline assignment: CDR1 LNHDA and CDR2 SQIVND (reference sequence). V shed 4 bases and J 0 bases; nucleotides not matched to a gene: 6. CDR3 length: 15 amino acids. DNA of the CDR3: TGTGCCAGTAGTACGGACCCGGGAGGCTCCTACGAGCAGTACTTC. It specifies CASSTDPGGSYEQYF.

The chain couples TRBV27 to TRBJ2-7, with 12 bases matching TRBD2. The CDR3 spans 16 residues. Germline assignment: CDR1 MNHEY and CDR2 SMNVEV (reference sequence). V lost 0 bases and J lost 5; bases outside the gene matches: 5. In DNA, the CDR3 is TGTGCCAGCAGTTTATCGACTAGCGGGGGTATCAACGAGCAGTACTTC. This sequence encodes CASSLSTSGGINEQYF.

V and J are TRBV2 and TRBJ1-2; no firm D call. The CDR3 runs to 12 residues. Germline V lookup: CDR1 SNHLY, CDR2 FYNNEI. V shed 10 bases and J shed 8 bases, with 17 bases lying between them. The DNA for the CDR3 is TGTGCCATAAAGGTCGGCCCGGGGGGCTACACCTTC. It specifies CAIKVGPGGYTF.

The rearrangement links TRBV7-8 to TRBJ1-2; D is uncertain. CDR3 size: 14 residues. Per the germline V gene, CDR1 is SGHVS and CDR2 is FQNEAQ. The V and J ends lost 3 bases and 0 bases respectively, with 8 bases between them. CDR3 coding DNA: TGTGCCAGCAGCTTCTCAGTGGCTAACTATGGCTACACCTTC. Residues: CASSFSVANYGYTF.